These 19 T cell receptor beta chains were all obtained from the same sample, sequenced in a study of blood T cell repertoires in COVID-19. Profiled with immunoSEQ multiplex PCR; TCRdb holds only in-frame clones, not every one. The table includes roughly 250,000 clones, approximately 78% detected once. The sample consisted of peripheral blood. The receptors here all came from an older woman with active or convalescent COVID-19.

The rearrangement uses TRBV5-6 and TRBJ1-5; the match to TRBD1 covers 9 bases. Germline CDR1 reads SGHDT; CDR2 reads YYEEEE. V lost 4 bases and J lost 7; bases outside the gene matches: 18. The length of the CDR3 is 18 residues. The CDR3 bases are TGTGCCAGCAGCCATCGTCCCGGGACAGGGTATCAAAGCCAGCCCCAGCATTTT. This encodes CASSHRPGTGYQSQPQHF.

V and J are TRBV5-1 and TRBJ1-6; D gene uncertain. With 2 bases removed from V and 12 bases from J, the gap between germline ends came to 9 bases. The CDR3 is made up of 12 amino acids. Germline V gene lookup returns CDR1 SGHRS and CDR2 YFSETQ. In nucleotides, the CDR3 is TGCGCCAGCAGCTTTCAGGAGGGACCCCTCCACTTT. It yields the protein CASSFQEGPLHF.

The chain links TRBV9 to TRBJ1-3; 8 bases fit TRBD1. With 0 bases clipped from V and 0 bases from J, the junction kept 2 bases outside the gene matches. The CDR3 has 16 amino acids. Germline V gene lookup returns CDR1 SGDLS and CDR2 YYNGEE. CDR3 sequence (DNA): TGTGCCAGCAGCGTAGGAGGACAGGGCTCTGGAAACACCATATATTTT. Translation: CASSVGGQGSGNTIYF.

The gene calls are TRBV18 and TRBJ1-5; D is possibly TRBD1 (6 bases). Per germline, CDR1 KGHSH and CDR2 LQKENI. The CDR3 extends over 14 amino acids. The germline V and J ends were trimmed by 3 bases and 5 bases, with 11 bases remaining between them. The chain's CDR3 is CASSPSSGDQPQHF. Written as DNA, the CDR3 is TGTGCCAGCTCACCGTCCTCAGGGGATCAGCCCCAGCATTTT. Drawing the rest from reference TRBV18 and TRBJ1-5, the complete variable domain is NAGVMQNPRHLVRRRGQEARLRCSPMKGHSHVYWYRQLPEEGLKFMVYLQKENIIDESGMPKERFSAEFPKEGPSILRIQQVVRGDSAAYFCASSPSSGDQPQHFGDGTRLSIL.

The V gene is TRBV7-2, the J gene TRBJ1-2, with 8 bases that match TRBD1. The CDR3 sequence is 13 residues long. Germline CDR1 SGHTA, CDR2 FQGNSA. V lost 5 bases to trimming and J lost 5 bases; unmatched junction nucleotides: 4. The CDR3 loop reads CASSPRQGYGYTF. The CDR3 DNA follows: TGTGCCAGCAGCCCCCGACAGGGGTATGGCTACACCTTC.

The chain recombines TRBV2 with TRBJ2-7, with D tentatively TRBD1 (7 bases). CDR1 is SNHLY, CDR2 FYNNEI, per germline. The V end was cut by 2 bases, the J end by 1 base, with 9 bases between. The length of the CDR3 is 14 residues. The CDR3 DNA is TGTGCCAGCAGTGAACAGGGGGGATCCTACGAGCAGTACTTC. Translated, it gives CASSEQGGSYEQYF.

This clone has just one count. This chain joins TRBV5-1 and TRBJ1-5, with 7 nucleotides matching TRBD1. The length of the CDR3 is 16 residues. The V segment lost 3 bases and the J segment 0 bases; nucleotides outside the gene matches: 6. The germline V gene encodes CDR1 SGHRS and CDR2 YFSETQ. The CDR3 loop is CASSWGDRNSNQPQHF. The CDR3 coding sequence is TGCGCCAGCAGCTGGGGGGACAGAAATAGCAATCAGCCCCAGCATTTT.

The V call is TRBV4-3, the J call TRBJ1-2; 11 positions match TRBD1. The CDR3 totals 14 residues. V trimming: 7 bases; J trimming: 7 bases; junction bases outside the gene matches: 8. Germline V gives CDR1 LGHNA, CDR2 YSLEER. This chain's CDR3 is CASTEDRGLPGYTF. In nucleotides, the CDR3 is TGCGCCAGCACCGAGGACAGGGGGCTTCCTGGCTACACCTTC.

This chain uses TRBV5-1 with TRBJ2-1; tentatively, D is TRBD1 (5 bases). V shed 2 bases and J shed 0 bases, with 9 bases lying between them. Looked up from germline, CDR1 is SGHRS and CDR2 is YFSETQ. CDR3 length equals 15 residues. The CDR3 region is CASSFTGSSYNEQFF. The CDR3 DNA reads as TGCGCCAGCAGCTTCACAGGAAGCTCCTACAATGAGCAGTTCTTC. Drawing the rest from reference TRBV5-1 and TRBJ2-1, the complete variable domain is KAGVTQTPRYLIKTRGQQVTLSCSPISGHRSVSWYQQTPGQGLQFLFEYFSETQRNKGNFPGRFSGRQFSNSRSEMNVSTLELGDSALYLCASSFTGSSYNEQFFGPGTRLTVL.

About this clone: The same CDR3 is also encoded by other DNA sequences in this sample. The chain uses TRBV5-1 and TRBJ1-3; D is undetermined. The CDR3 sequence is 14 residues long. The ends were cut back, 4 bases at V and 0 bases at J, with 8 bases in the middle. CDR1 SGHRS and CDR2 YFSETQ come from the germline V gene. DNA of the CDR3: TGCGCCAGCAGCCTTGGCAGCTCTGGAAACACCATATATTTT. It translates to CASSLGSSGNTIYF.

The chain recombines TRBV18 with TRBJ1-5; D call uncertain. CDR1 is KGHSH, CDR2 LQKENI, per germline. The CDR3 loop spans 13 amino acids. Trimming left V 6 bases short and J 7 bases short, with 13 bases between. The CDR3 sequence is CASSPRGEQPQHF. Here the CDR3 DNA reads TGTGCCAGCTCCCCCCGGGGTGAACAGCCCCAGCATTTT.

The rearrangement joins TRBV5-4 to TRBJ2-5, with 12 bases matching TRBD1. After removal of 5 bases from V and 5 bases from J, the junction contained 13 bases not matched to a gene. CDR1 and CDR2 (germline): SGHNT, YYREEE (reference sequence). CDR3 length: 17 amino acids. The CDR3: CASSPRGGTGGWETQYF. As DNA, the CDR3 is TGTGCCAGCAGTCCCCGAGGCGGGACAGGGGGCTGGGAGACCCAGTACTTC.

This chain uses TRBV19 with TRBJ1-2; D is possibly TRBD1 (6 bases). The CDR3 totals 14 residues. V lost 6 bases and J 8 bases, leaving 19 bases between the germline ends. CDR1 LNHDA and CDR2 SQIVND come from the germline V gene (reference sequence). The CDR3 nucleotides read TGTGCCAGTAGGACGGGCGGGGGCCCAGGGGGCTACACCTTC. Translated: CASRTGGGPGGYTF.

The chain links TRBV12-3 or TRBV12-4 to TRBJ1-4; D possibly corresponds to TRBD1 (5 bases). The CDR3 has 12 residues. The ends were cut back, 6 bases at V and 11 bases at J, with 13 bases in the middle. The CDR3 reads CASSLGADKLFF. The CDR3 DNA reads TGTGCCAGCAGCCTAGGGGCGGATAAACTGTTTTTT.

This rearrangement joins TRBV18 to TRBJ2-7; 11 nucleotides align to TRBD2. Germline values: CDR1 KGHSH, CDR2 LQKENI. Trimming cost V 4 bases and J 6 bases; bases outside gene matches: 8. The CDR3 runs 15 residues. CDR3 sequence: CASSRSGLADSEQYF. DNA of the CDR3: TGTGCCAGCTCACGATCGGGACTAGCGGACTCCGAGCAGTACTTC.

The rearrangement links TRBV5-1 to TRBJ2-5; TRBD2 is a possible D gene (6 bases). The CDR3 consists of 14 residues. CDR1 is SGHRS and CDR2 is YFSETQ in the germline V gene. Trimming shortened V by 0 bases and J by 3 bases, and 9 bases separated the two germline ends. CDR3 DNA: TGCGCCAGCAGCTTGGTCTGGGGGGAAGAGACCCAGTACTTC. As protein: CASSLVWGEETQYF.

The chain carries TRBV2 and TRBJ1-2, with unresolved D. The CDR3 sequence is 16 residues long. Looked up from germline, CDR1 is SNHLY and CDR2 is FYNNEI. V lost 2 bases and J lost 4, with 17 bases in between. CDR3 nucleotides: TGTGCCAGCAGTGAATCCACTATTCCGAATCTCTATGGCTACACCTTC. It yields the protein CASSESTIPNLYGYTF. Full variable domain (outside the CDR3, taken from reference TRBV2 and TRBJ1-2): EPEVTQTPSHQVTQMGQEVILRCVPISNHLYFYWYRQILGQKVEFLVSFYNNEISEKSEIFDDQFSVERPDGSNFTLKIRSTKLEDSAMYFCASSESTIPNLYGYTFGSGTRLTVV.

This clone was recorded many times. Written as DNA, the CDR3 is TGTGCCAGCAGCTTTTGGGAAGAGGGGGGGACTGAAGCTTTCTTT. Residues: CASSFWEEGGTEAFF. V gene TRBV7-9 combines with J gene TRBJ1-1; D is possibly TRBD1 (6 bases). The V gene lost 3 bases and the J gene lost 5 bases, with 16 bases spanning the gap. The germline V gene has CDR1 SEHNR and CDR2 FQNEAQ (reference sequence). CDR3 length: 15 residues.

CDR3 bases: TGTGCCAGTACCTTTTGGGAGCCCTTAAACACCGGGGAGCTGTTTTTT. It encodes CASTFWEPLNTGELFF. The chain is built from TRBV19 and TRBJ2-2, with a tentative D call TRBD2 (5 bases). Trimming removed 7 bases from V and 2 bases from J, with 17 bases in between. The CDR3 extends over 16 amino acids. CDR1 is LNHDA, CDR2 SQIVND, per germline (reference sequence).